The 19 T cell receptor beta chains presented below share a single source sample, sequenced in a study of blood T cell repertoires in COVID-19. Here immunoSEQ multiplex PCR was the method, and the copy in TCRdb shows in-frame clones only, minus some. This sample has 180,000 or so clones, with 84% found just once. Specimen: peripheral blood. All receptors derive from a woman in her 70s with COVID-19, enrolled during active disease.

This clone showed up just a few times. The V and J genes are TRBV19 and TRBJ2-1; D may be TRBD1 (6 bases). CDR3 length equals 16 residues. Germline V gives CDR1 LNHDA, CDR2 SQIVND (reference sequence). V lost 5 bases to trimming and J lost 3 bases, with 17 bases between them. The CDR3 sequence is CASSPGTSTHYNEQFF. DNA for the CDR3: TGTGCCAGTAGTCCCGGGACATCGACCCACTACAATGAGCAGTTCTTC. Supplemented by reference TRBV19 and TRBJ2-1, the full variable domain reads DGGITQSPKYLFRKEGQNVTLSCEQNLNHDAMYWYRQDPGQGLRLIYYSQIVNDFQKGDIAEGYSVSREKKESFPLTVTSAQKNPTAFYLCASSPGTSTHYNEQFFGPGTRLTVL.

The CDR3: CASSDSGGSNEKLFF. The CDR3 nucleotides are TGTGCCAGCAGCGATTCCGGGGGGTCTAATGAAAAACTGTTTTTT. The J gene is TRBJ1-4, the V gene TRBV9; a weak D match, TRBD1 (5 bases). CDR3 length equals 15 residues. Trimming took 3 bases from V and 3 from J, leaving 12 bases between them. Germline values: CDR1 SGDLS, CDR2 YYNGEE.

J is TRBJ2-7 and V is TRBV2, with D maybe TRBD2 (5 bases). The CDR3 consists of 11 residues. V shed 8 bases and J shed 3 bases, with 8 bases lying between them. CDR1 and CDR2 (germline): SNHLY, FYNNEI. The CDR3 reads CASGSGYEQYF. Here the CDR3 DNA reads TGTGCCAGCGGGAGCGGCTACGAGCAGTACTTC.

The chain joins TRBV4-1 to TRBJ2-7; TRBD2 matches 8 bases. This CDR3 region has 15 residues. V was pared by 3 bases and J by 2 bases, with 6 bases of the junction left unmatched. The V gene's germline CDR1 is MGHRA and CDR2 YSYEKL. The CDR3 is CASSQQRGQTYEQYV. The CDR3 coding sequence is TGCGCCAGCAGCCAGCAGCGGGGGCAAACCTACGAGCAGTACGTC.

The chain recombines TRBV5-6 with TRBJ2-4; perhaps TRBD2 as D (5 bases). Trimming cost V 2 bases and J 2 bases, with 8 bases left between them. CDR1 SGHDT and CDR2 YYEEEE come from the germline V gene. This CDR3 is built from 14 residues. The CDR3 protein is CASSFTGTKNIQYF. In DNA form, the CDR3 reads TGTGCCAGCAGCTTTACGGGGACCAAAAACATTCAGTACTTC. Based on the CDR3 plus reference TRBV5-6 and TRBJ2-4, the full variable domain is DAGVTQSPTHLIKTRGQQVTLRCSPKSGHDTVSWYQQALGQGPQFIFQYYEEEERQRGNFPDRFSGHQFPNYSSELNVNALLLGDSALYLCASSFTGTKNIQYFGAGTRLSVL.

The gene calls are TRBV24-1 and TRBJ1-1; 10 bases are a match to TRBD1. Per the germline V gene, CDR1 is KGHDR and CDR2 is SFDVKD. CDR3 size: 14 residues. Trimming cost V 5 bases and J 6 bases; bases outside gene matches: 5. The CDR3 sequence: CATSAGTGAPEAFF. The CDR3 DNA sequence: TGTGCCACCAGTGCCGGGACAGGGGCCCCTGAAGCTTTCTTT.

The genes are TRBV28 and TRBJ1-4, with TRBD1 as a possible D gene (5 bases). Germline loops: CDR1 MDHEN, CDR2 SYDVKM. Deletions cut 4 bases from V and 8 bases from J, with 14 bases between. The CDR3 loop spans 14 amino acids. The CDR3 DNA follows: TGTGCCAGCAGTTGGGGGGGAATGGGAGAAAAACTGTTTTTT. This encodes CASSWGGMGEKLFF.

The chain has TRBV21-1 and TRBJ2-7; TRBD1 is the table's D call, not checked against the DNA. TRBV21-1 is a pseudogene. The CDR3 is 15 amino acids. CDR3: CASSVRTANSYEQYF. The CDR3 region has the DNA TGTGCCAGCAGCGTTCGGACAGCCAATTCTTACGAGCAGTACTTC.

The V call is TRBV10-3, the J call TRBJ1-2, with D unclear. V lost 0 bases and J 10 bases, leaving 6 bases between the germline ends. The germline gives CDR1 ENHRY, CDR2 SYGVKD. This CDR3 is built from 11 residues. CDR3 DNA sequence: TGTGCCATCAGTGAGTCGAGGCACTACACCTTC. The encoded protein is CAISESRHYTF.

CDR3 coding DNA: TGCAGCGTTGGGACGGGGGGGACAGTGAACACCGGGGAGCTGTTTTTT. Protein: CSVGTGGTVNTGELFF. This chain uses TRBV29-1 with TRBJ2-2, with a weak D call TRBD2 (8 bases). V gave up 4 bases and J gave up 1 base, with 16 bases separating them. Germline V gene sequence: CDR1 SQVTM, CDR2 ANQGSEA. This CDR3 is built from 16 residues.

This clone was recorded only once. CDR3 region: CASSLVGRDSETQYF. In DNA form, the CDR3 reads TGTGCCAGCAGCCTAGTGGGCAGGGACTCGGAGACCCAGTACTTC. The chain couples TRBV6-2 or TRBV6-3 to TRBJ2-5; tentative D call: TRBD2 (6 bases). V lost 6 bases and J 5 bases, leaving 19 bases between the germline ends. Germline V gene sequence: CDR1 MNHEY, CDR2 SVGEGT. This CDR3 contains 15 residues.

V is TRBV2 and J is TRBJ2-1, with TRBD2 matching over 10 bases. The CDR3 is 14 amino acids. Losses at the gene ends were 8 bases for V and 2 bases for J; bases not matched to a gene: 3. Germline V lookup: CDR1 SNHLY, CDR2 FYNNEI. The CDR3 sequence is CASGGLAAYNEQFF. Written as DNA, the CDR3 is TGTGCCAGCGGAGGACTAGCGGCCTACAATGAGCAGTTCTTC.

The chain couples TRBV6-5 to TRBJ2-3; D unclear. Trimming cost V 0 bases and J 3 bases, with 7 bases left between them. The CDR3 runs 14 residues. Germline V gene data show CDR1 as MNHEY and CDR2 as SVGAGI. The DNA of the CDR3 is TGTGCCAGCAGTTACTCTCCAGGAACAGATACGCAGTATTTT. It translates to CASSYSPGTDTQYF.

The chain combines TRBV10-3 with TRBJ1-3, with 8 nucleotides matching TRBD1. This CDR3 contains 14 residues. CDR1 and CDR2 (germline): ENHRY, SYGVKD. Trimming at V came to 6 bases and at J to 1 base, leaving 2 bases not matched to a gene. The CDR3 loop is CAIRTGGSGNTIYF. For the CDR3, the DNA is TGTGCCATCAGAACAGGGGGATCTGGAAACACCATATATTTT.

The CDR3 region has the DNA TGTGCCTGGAGTGAGGGGGGGACCGGGGAGCTGTTTTTT. Its protein product is CAWSEGGTGELFF. The chain has TRBV30 and TRBJ2-2, with TRBD2 as a possible D gene (7 bases). The CDR3 length is 13 residues. V lost 1 base and J lost 5, with 8 bases in between. Germline loops: CDR1 GTSNPN, CDR2 SVGIG (reference sequence).

The V call is TRBV5-4, the J call TRBJ1-1; 10 bases fit TRBD1. The CDR3 spans 15 residues. V trimming: 5 bases; J trimming: 5 bases; junction bases outside the gene matches: 9. Germline CDR1 is SGHNT and CDR2 is YYREEE (reference sequence). The CDR3: CASRTLRDRGTEAFF. In nucleotides, the CDR3 is TGTGCCAGCAGGACCCTCCGGGACAGGGGTACTGAAGCTTTCTTT.

J is TRBJ2-2 and V is TRBV7-9; 8 bases fit TRBD2. The CDR3 is 16 residues long. Germline CDR1 is SEHNR and CDR2 is FQNEAQ (reference sequence). V gave up 5 bases and J gave up 4 bases; unmatched junction bases: 9. DNA of the CDR3: TGTGCCAGCAGCCCACCGGGACTAGATTCCACCGGGGAGCTGTTTTTT. It yields the protein CASSPPGLDSTGELFF.

The genes are TRBV28 and TRBJ1-2; a weak D match, TRBD1 (6 bases). Germline-derived CDR1 and CDR2 are MDHEN and SYDVKM. V lost 4 bases and J lost 4, with 10 bases in between. The CDR3 has 13 residues. The CDR3 sequence is CASSSGDGYGYTF. The CDR3 nucleotides are TGTGCCAGCAGTTCAGGGGACGGCTATGGCTACACCTTC.

This sequence joins TRBV11-2 and TRBJ1-2; D not resolved. Deletions cut 1 base from V and 1 base from J, with 10 bases between. The CDR3 totals 15 residues. CDR1 and CDR2 (germline): SGHAT, FQNNGV. CDR3 sequence: CASSLVTALNYGYTF. CDR3 bases: TGTGCCAGCAGCTTAGTTACAGCCCTTAACTATGGCTACACCTTC.